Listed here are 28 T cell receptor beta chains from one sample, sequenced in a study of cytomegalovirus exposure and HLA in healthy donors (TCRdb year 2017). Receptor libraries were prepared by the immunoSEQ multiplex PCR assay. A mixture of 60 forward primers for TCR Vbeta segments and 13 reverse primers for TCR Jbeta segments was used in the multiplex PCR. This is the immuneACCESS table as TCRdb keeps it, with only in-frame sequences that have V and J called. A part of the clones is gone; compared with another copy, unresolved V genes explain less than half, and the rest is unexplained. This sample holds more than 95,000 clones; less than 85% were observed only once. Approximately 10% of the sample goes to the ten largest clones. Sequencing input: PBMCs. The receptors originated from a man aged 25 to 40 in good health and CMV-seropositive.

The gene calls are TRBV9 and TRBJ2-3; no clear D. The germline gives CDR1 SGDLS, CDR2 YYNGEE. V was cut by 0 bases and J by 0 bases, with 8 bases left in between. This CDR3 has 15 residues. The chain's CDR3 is CASSVGARSTDTQYF. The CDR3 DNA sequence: TGTGCCAGCAGCGTAGGGGCGAGAAGCACAGATACGCAGTATTTT.

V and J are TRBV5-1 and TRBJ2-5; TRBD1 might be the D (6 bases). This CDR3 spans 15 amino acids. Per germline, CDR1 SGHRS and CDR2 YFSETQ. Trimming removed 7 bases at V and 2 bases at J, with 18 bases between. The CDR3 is CASHKYAGVQETQYF. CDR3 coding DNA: TGCGCCAGCCATAAATATGCAGGGGTACAAGAGACCCAGTACTTC. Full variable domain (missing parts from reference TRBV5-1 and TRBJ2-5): KAGVTQTPRYLIKTRGQQVTLSCSPISGHRSVSWYQQTPGQGLQFLFEYFSETQRNKGNFPGRFSGRQFSNSRSEMNVSTLELGDSALYLCASHKYAGVQETQYFGPGTRLLVL.

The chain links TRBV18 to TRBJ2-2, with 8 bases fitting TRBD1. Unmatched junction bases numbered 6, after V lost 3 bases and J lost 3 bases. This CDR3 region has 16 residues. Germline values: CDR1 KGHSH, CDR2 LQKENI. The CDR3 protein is CASSPQGASYTGELFF. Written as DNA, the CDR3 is TGTGCCAGCTCACCGCAGGGGGCATCGTACACCGGGGAGCTGTTTTTT.

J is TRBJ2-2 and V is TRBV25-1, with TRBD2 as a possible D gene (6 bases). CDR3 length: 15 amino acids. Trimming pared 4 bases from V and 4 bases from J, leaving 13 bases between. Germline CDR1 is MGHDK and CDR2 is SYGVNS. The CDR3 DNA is TGTGCCAGCAGTGTCCCCGGGGGACTCACCGGGGAGCTGTTTTTT. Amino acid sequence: CASSVPGGLTGELFF.

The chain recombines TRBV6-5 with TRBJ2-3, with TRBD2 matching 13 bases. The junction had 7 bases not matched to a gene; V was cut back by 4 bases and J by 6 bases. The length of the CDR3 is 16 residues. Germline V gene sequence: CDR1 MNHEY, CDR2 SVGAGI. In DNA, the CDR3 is TGTGCCAGCAGTTCAAGGACTAGCGGGGGCCCCGATACGCAGTATTTT. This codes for CASSSRTSGGPDTQYF.

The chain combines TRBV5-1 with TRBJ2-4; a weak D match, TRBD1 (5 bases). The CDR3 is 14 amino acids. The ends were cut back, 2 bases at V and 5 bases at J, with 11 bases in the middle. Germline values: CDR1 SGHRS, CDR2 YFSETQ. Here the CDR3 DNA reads TGCGCCAGCAGCTTTAGGGGCGCCCAAAACATTCAGTACTTC. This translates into CASSFRGAQNIQYF.

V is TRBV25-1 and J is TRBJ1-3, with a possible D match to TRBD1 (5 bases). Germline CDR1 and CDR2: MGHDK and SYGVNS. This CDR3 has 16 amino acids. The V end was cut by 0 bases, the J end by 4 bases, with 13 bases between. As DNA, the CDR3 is TGTGCCAGCAGTGAATATTTCGGGGGAGTCGGAAACACCATATATTTT. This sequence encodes CASSEYFGGVGNTIYF.

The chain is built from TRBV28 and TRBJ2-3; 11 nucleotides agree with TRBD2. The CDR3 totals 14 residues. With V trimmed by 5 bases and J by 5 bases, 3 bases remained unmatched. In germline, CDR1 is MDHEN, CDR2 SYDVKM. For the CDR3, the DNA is TGTGCCAGCAGTACTAGCGGGGGAGAAGATACGCAGTATTTT. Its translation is CASSTSGGEDTQYF.

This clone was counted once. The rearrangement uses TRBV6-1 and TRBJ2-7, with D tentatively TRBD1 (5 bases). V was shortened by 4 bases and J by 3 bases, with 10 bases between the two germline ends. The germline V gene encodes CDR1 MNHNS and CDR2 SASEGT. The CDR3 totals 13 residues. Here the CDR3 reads CASSGGADYEQYF. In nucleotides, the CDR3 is TGTGCCAGCAGTGGTGGGGCAGACTACGAGCAGTACTTC.

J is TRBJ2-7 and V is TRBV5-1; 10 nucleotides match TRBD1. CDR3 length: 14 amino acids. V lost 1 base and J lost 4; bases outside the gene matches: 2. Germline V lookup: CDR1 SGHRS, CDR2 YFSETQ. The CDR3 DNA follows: TGCGCCAGCAGCTTGTTGGACAGGGGGTACGAGCAGTACTTC. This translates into CASSLLDRGYEQYF.

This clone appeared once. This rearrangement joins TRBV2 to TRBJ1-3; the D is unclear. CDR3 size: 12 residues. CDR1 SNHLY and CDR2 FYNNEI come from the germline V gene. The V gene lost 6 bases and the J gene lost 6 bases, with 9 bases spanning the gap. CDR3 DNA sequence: TGTGCCAGCAGATACGGAGAAAACACCATATATTTT. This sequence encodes CASRYGENTIYF. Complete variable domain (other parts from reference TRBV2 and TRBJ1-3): EPEVTQTPSHQVTQMGQEVILRCVPISNHLYFYWYRQILGQKVEFLVSFYNNEISEKSEIFDDQFSVERPDGSNFTLKIRSTKLEDSAMYFCASRYGENTIYFGEGSWLTVV.

The CDR3 nucleotides are TGTGCCAGCAGTGAAGATCGGGGTAACACAGATACGCAGTATTTT. This codes for CASSEDRGNTDTQYF. This chain links TRBV25-1 with TRBJ2-3, with D tentatively TRBD2 (5 bases). The ends were cut back, 2 bases at V and 2 bases at J, with 11 bases in the middle. Germline CDR1 is MGHDK and CDR2 is SYGVNS. The CDR3 is 15 residues long.

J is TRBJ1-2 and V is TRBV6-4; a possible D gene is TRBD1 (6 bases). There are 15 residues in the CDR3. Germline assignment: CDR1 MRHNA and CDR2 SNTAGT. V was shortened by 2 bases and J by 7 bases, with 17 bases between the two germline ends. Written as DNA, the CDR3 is TGTGCCAGCAGTGACGGAGGACAGATCCAAGGTGGCTACACCTTC. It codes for CASSDGGQIQGGYTF.

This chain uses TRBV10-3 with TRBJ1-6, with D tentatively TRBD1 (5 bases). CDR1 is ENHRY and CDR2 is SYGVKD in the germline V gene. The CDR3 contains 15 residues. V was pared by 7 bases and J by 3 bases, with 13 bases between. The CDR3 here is CAITSGTRYNSPLHF. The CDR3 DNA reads TGTGCCATCACGAGCGGGACCCGCTATAATTCACCCCTCCACTTT.

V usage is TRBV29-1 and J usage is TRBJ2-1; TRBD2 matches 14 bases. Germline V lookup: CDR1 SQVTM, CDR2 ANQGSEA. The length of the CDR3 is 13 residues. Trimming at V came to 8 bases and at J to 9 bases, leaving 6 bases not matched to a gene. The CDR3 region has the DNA TGCAGCTCGGGACTAGCGGGGGATGGTGAGCAGTTCTTC. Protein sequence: CSSGLAGDGEQFF.

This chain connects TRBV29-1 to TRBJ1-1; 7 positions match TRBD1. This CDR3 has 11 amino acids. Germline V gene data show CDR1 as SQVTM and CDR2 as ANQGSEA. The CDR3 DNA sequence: TGCAAGAGGGGGCTGAACACTGAAGCTTTCTTT. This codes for CKRGLNTEAFF.

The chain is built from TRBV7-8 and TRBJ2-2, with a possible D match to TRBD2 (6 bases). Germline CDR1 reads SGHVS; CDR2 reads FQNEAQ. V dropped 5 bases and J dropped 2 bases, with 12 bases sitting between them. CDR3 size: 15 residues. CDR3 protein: CASSGRLGNTGELFF. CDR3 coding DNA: TGTGCCAGCAGCGGCAGACTAGGAAACACCGGGGAGCTGTTTTTT.

The CDR3 DNA is TGTGCCAGCAGTTACTCGAGACAGGGGGCGCGTGGCTACACCTTC. It codes for CASSYSRQGARGYTF. The genes are TRBV6-5 and TRBJ1-2; 10 nucleotides line up with TRBD1. CDR3 length: 15 amino acids. After removal of 0 bases from V and 7 bases from J, the junction contained 5 bases not matched to a gene. Germline V gene lookup returns CDR1 MNHEY and CDR2 SVGAGI.

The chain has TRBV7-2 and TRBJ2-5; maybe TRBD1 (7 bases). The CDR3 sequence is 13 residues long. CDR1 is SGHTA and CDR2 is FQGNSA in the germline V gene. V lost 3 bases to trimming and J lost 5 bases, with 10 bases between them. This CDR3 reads CASSFGGGETQYF. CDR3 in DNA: TGTGCCAGCAGCTTCGGAGGGGGCGAGACCCAGTACTTC.

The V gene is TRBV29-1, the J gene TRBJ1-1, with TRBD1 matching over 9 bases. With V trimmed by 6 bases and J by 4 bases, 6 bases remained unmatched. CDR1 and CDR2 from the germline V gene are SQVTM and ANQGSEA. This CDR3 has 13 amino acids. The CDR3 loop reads CSVRQGDGTEAFF. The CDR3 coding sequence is TGCAGCGTCCGACAGGGGGACGGCACTGAAGCTTTCTTT.

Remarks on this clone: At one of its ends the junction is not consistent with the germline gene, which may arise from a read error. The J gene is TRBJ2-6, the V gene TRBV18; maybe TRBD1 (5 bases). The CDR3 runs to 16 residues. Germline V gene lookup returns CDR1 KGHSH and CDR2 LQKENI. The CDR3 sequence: CASSPSWESGANGLTF. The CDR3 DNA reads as TGTGCCAGCTCACCATCTTGGGAATCTGGGGCCAACGGCCTGACTTTC.

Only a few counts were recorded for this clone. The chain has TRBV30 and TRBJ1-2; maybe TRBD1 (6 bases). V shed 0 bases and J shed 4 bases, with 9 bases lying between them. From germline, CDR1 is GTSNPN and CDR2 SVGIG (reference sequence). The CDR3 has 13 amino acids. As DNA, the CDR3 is TGTGCCTGGAGTGTAAGGGGGAGCTATGGCTACACCTTC. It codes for CAWSVRGSYGYTF.

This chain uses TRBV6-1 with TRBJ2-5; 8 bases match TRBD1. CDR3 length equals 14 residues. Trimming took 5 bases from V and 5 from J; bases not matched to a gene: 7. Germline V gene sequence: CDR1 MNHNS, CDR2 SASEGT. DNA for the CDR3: TGTGCCAGCAGTACCTTGGACAGGGAGGAGACCCAGTACTTC. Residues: CASSTLDREETQYF.

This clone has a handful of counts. The DNA for the CDR3 is TGTGCCAGCAGCCAAGAGGAGACAGGGAGCAATGAGCAGTTCTTC. It yields the protein CASSQEETGSNEQFF. V is TRBV14 and J is TRBJ2-1; 7 bases are shared with TRBD1. The J segment lost 6 bases and the V segment lost 0 bases, leaving 5 bases of the junction unmatched. The CDR3 spans 15 residues. Germline values: CDR1 SGHDN, CDR2 FVKESK.

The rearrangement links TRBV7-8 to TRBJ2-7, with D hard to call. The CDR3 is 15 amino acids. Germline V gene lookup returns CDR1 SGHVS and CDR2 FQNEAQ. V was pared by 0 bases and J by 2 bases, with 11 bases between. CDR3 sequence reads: CASSLAGSQTYEQYF. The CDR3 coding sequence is TGTGCCAGCAGCTTAGCGGGCAGCCAGACCTACGAGCAGTACTTC.

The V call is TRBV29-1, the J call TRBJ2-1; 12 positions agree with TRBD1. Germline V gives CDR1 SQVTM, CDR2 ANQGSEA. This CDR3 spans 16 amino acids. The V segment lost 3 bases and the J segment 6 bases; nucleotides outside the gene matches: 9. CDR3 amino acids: CSVDRTGTGGRNEQFF. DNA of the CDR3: TGCAGCGTTGACCGCACCGGGACAGGGGGCCGCAATGAGCAGTTCTTC.

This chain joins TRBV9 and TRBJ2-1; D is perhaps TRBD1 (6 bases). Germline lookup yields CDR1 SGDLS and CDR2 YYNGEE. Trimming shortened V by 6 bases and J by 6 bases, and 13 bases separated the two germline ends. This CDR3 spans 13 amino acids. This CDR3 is CASTPEGVNEQFF. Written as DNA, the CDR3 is TGTGCCAGCACGCCCGAGGGGGTCAATGAGCAGTTCTTC.

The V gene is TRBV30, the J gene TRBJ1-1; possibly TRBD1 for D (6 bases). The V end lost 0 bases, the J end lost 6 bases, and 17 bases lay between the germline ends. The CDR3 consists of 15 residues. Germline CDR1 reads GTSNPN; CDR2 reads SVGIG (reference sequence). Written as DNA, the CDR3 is TGTGCCTGGAGTGTCCCGCAGGGGTTGGTGGCTGAAGCTTTCTTT. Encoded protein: CAWSVPQGLVAEAFF.